This T cell receptor (beta chain) stems from a study of blood T cell repertoires in COVID-19. V lost 6 bases, J lost 1 base, and 0 bases stayed unmatched. Germline loops: CDR1 LNHDA, CDR2 SQIVND (reference sequence). The CDR3 consists of 14 residues. Measured with immunoSEQ multiplex PCR; TCRdb has only the in-frame clones, and not every one. Of roughly 100,000 clones in the sample, 65% to 90% were seen once. This TCR came from a man aged 45-60 years with acute or convalescent COVID-19. The sequenced material came from peripheral blood. The V and J genes are TRBV19 and TRBJ2-7; 13 nucleotides align to TRBD2. This chain's CDR3 is CASRGLAGSYEQYF. Here the CDR3 DNA reads TGTGCCAGTAGGGGACTAGCGGGGTCCTACGAGCAGTACTTC.